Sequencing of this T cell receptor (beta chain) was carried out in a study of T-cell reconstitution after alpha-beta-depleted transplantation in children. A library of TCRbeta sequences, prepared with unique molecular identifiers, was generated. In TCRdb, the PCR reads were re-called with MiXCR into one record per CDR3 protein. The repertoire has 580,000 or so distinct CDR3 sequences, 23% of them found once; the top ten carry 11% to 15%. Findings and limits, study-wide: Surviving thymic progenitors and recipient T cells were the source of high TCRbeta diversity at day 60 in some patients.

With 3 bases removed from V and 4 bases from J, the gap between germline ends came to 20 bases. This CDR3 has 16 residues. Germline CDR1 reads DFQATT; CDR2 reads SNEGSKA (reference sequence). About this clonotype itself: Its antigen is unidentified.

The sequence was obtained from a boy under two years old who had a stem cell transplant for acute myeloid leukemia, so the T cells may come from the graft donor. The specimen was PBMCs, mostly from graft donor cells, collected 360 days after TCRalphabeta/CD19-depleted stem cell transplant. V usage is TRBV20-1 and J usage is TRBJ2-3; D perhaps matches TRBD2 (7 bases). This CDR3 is CSASDLGEGGPDTQYF. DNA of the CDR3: TGCAGTGCTAGTGATCTGGGTGAGGGGGGGCCAGATACGCAGTATTTT.